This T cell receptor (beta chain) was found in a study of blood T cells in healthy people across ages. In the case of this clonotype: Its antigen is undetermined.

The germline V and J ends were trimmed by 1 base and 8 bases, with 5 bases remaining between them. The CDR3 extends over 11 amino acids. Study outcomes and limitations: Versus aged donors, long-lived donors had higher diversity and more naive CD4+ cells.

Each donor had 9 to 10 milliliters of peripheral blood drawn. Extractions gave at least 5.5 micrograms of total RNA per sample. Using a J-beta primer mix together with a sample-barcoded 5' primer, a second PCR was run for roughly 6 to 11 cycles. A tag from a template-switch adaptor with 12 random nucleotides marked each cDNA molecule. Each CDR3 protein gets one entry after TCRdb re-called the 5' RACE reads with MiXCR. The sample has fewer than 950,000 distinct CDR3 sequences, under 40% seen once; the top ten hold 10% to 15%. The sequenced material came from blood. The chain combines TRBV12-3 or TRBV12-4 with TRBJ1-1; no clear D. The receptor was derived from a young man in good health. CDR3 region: CASSLVEEAFF. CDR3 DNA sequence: TGTGCCAGCAGTTTAGTAGAAGAAGCTTTCTTT.